These 4 T cell receptor beta chains were all obtained from the same sample, sequenced in a study of T cells after yellow fever vaccination. TCRdb redid the calling of the 5' RACE reads with MiXCR, one entry per CDR3 protein. Of 310,000 or so distinct CDR3 sequences listed, around 4% are singletons. The source material was PBMCs, sampled on the day of the yellow fever booster vaccination. The source of these receptors is a man aged 18 to 35 who received the YFV17D yellow fever vaccine.

In this sample, this clonotype turned up many times. The V and J genes are TRBV7-6 and TRBJ1-1; no clear D gene. The germline V gene encodes CDR1 SGHVS and CDR2 FNYEAQ. This CDR3 has 13 residues. Trimming took 1 base from V and 4 from J, leaving 7 bases between them. CDR3 residues: CASSLGESTEAFF. Written as DNA, the CDR3 is TGTGCCAGCAGCTTAGGAGAAAGCACTGAAGCTTTCTTT.

The table lists this clonotype with a few counts. The rearrangement joins TRBV7-2 to TRBJ2-3; D gene uncertain. V was clipped by 5 bases and J by 0 bases, with 15 bases between them. The CDR3 consists of 16 residues. Looked up from germline, CDR1 is SGHTA and CDR2 is FQGNSA. CDR3 sequence: CASSQQSSLSTDTQYF. In DNA, the CDR3 is TGTGCCAGCAGCCAACAGAGCTCCCTTAGCACAGATACGCAGTATTTT.

The chain joins TRBV15 to TRBJ2-7; D ambiguous. The CDR3 loop spans 13 amino acids. Germline CDR1 LNHNV, CDR2 YYDKDF (reference sequence). The V end was cut by 4 bases, the J end by 0 bases, with 7 bases between. CDR3 sequence: CATSTSSSYEQYV. Here the CDR3 DNA reads TGTGCCACCAGCACGAGTAGCTCCTACGAGCAGTACGTC.

This clonotype has a count of ten or more. The V gene is TRBV5-6, the J gene TRBJ1-2, with D hard to call. CDR3 length: 13 amino acids. Per germline, CDR1 SGHDT and CDR2 YYEEEE. With 2 bases removed from V and 0 bases from J, the gap between germline ends came to 5 bases. The CDR3 region is CASSFEANYGYTF. In DNA form, the CDR3 reads TGTGCCAGCAGCTTCGAAGCTAACTATGGCTACACCTTC.